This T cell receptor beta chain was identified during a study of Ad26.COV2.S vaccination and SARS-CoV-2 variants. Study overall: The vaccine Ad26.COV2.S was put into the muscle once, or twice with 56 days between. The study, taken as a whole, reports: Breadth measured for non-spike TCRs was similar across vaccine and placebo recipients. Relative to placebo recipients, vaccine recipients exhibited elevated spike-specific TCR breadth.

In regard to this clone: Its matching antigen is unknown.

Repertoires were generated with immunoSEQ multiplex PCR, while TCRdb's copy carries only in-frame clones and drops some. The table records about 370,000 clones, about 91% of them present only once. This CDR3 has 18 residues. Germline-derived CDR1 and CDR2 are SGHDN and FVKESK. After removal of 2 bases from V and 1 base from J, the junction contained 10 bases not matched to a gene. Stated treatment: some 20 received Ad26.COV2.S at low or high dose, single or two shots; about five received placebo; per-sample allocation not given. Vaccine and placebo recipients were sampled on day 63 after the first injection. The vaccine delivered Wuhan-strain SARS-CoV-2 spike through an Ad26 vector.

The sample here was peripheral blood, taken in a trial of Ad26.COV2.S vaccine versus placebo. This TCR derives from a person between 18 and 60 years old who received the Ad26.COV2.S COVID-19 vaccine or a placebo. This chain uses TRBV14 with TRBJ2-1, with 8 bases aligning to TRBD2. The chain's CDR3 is CASSQLPGLVGSYNEQFF. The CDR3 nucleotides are TGTGCCAGCAGCCAACTACCGGGACTAGTCGGGTCCTACAATGAGCAGTTCTTC.